The entry below gives a single T cell receptor (beta chain) sequence along with its context. The clone's antigen remains unknown. No per-base quality is available; no much larger clone lies one base away. The cohort was made up of 666 healthy bone marrow donors. Cohort members were all nominally healthy when sampled, although unrecorded immune exposures were likely present. The donor was CMV seropositive and was included in the group of 250 to 300 seropositive cohort members. A peripheral blood sample was provided by each donor, and peripheral blood mononuclear cells were used for TCR beta sequencing. The Qiagen DNeasy Blood Extraction Kit was used to extract genomic DNA from the blood cell samples. This sample stems from a study of cytomegalovirus exposure and HLA in healthy donors (dated by TCRdb to 2016 to 2017). With regard to the full study: According to an earlier analysis of 550 to 750 of the donors, 200 million or so T cells yielded over 100 million unique TCR beta sequences and about 300 Gb of sequence data. A separate validation cohort of about 110 different subjects was used in addition to the roughly 670-subject first cohort. The study aimed to test whether cataloging public T cell receptors could reveal signatures of past pathogen exposure. HLA typing covered class I and class II loci at four-digit resolution. Alongside the repertoire data, information on donor age, sex, ethnicity and CMV serostatus was compiled. In a later genetic analysis, genome-wide SNP genotypes for about 55% of the roughly 670 donors were used, and that subset was treated as a discovery cohort. To predict cytomegalovirus infection status, the study brought together high-throughput TCR immunosequencing, statistical association of individual TCRs with disease status, and machine learning. Because of strong linkage in the cohort, roughly five DR-DQ haplotypes were treated as single units for association and clustering. To study patterns of TCR occurrence, a later analysis re-analyzed previously published TCR beta repertoires from 600 to 750 donors and added high-resolution HLA genotyping. Among 398 genotyped donors of the cohort, an average of about 240,000 unique TCR beta nucleotide sequences were sequenced per donor, roughly 20% of them non-productive. Approximately 310 gigabases of sequencing data and 75 million to 85 million unique TCR sequences made up an early release that covered several hundred HLA-typed donors. Rather than using new phenotypic data, the later analysis identified candidate immune exposures from TCR beta sequences and from how often those sequences occurred across donors. Typing coverage varied by locus: about 620-640 donors for A, B, C, DRB1 and DQB1; more than 500 for DQA1; more than 600 for DPA1; approximately 470 for DPB1. The study used immunosequencing to profile the T cell repertoires of under 700 subjects and linked those repertoires to cytomegalovirus serostatus. An earlier analysis of fewer than 700 of the donors applied high-throughput TCR beta sequencing to assess whether each TCR beta V gene segment acted as functional or pseudogenic. Of the 398 genotyped donors, about 80% fell in the genetic ancestry cluster associated with self-reported Caucasian donors. Every discovery cohort repertoire had been produced on one sequencing platform. General conclusions and limits of the study: Compared with the roughly 670-donor mean, donors in an Asian-associated ancestry cluster had fewer N-insertions in productive TCRs, according to a later genetic analysis. A later analysis found that most CMV-associated TCR beta chains appeared HLA-restricted, with HLA associations seemingly driven largely by CMV exposure. Because the 87-base-pair reads could not distinguish some IMGT-functional V segments, including TRBV6-2 and TRBV6-3, those segments were excluded. Over 15 rarely observed V segments, including chromosome 9 orphons, were excluded from the earlier analysis of several hundred of the donors because counts were too low. Across donors, most TCR sequences were observed very rarely, whereas some public TCRs were present in many individuals. A further reported finding was that TCR beta sequences accurately predicted the HLA-A and HLA-B alleles for most subjects in the first cohort. In the study, approximately 150 TCR beta chains were listed as associated with cytomegalovirus. Correlated functional status among segregating V segments might be attributable to linkage disequilibrium, but an unknown experimental factor could not be ruled out. Sequencing depth was assumed to be roughly uniform across donors in the presence/absence analyses, though that assumption may not hold. Specific HLA alleles were associated with roughly 17,000 TCR beta sequences at a false discovery rate of 0.05 in a later analysis. A cluster of highly shared sequence variants was judged likely to represent a technical artifact of the sequencing pipeline. In a later analysis, TCR association rates were found to vary across HLA loci, with the most associated TCRs seen for DRB1 alleles and the fewest for HLA-C alleles. In a later analysis, HLA-associated TCR beta chains showed more clonal expansion and lower generation probabilities than non-associated chains that were equally common. Because HLA typing was unavailable for some donors at each locus, only the typed subset was used in association tests. Several of the top co-occurrence clusters appeared to be linked to parvovirus B19, influenza, CMV and Epstein-Barr virus, according to a later analysis. It was suggested by the authors that the approach could potentially be generalized to other disease states and immunological phenotypes. When HLA alleles, especially DR and DQ, strongly co-occurred, attributing TCR associations to individual alleles was difficult. The classifier was reported to diagnose cytomegalovirus status with high specificity and sensitivity in both the original and validation cohorts. For the cohort, immune exposure information was limited to CMV serostatus. In an earlier analysis of 450 to 750 of the donors, most TCR beta V segments appeared in productive rearrangements about 90% or about 30% of the time, broadly matching IMGT annotations. In this cohort, only TCR beta chains were sequenced, and detectable features were limited by the absence of alpha or paired-chain data. V-gene and J-gene trimming of TCR beta chains was associated with a missense DCLRE1C variant in a later genetic analysis, and the association was replicated in an independent cohort. In vitro tests confirmed that a few of the cytomegalovirus-associated TCR beta chains recognize cytomegalovirus antigens.

CDR1 and CDR2 were assigned from the germline V gene as SQVTM and ANQGSEA. Including the terminal cysteine and phenylalanine, the CDR3 comprises 12 residues. The read is trimmed to its CDR3 DNA, 36 bases read in frame from base 1. Trimming accounts for 7 bases at V and 8 bases at J, while the number of junction bases matched to no gene is 10. Library preparation used the immunoSEQ multiplex PCR assay. For the multiplex PCR, a mixture combining 60 forward primers for TCR Vbeta segments and 13 reverse primers for TCR Jbeta segments was used. The CDR3 region of rearranged TCR beta genes was amplified from genomic DNA by a multiplex PCR assay. Amplified TCR beta libraries were sequenced as 87-base-pair reads on the Illumina HiSeq System. The original methods were these. A later analysis tallied about 77 million unique TCR beta chains across the 666 repertoires, and some 10 million of those chains were shared by two or more donors. To remove PCR and sequencing errors, raw reads were error-corrected and collapsed into unique sequences using a nearest-neighbor algorithm that merged closely related sequences. CDR3 sequences were aligned to IMGT reference sequences to assign V, D and J gene segments. For a sequence to be retained, at least a six-nucleotide match to both a V gene segment and a J gene segment was required. Rearrangements were called productive when the CDR3 lacked stop codons and stayed in frame with V and J; all others were non-productive. CDR3 was defined by IMGT convention, running from the second conserved V-encoded cysteine to the conserved J-encoded phenylalanine. Sequences without an unambiguous match to a single V gene segment were excluded from the earlier analysis of about 640 of the donors. An earlier analysis of 550 to 650 of the donors classified V segments as functional when productive rearrangements were above 56.7% and as segregating when the standard deviation between donors was above 5%. A statistical classification framework was built to diagnose cytomegalovirus status from the catalog of TCR beta chain sequences. V and J gene assignment, in a later analysis, came from comparing TCR nucleotide sequences with IMGT/GENE-DB human TR gene sequences. A later analysis assigned CDR3 sequences and most-parsimonious VDJ recombination scenarios with the TCRdist pipeline. In a later analysis, each TCR beta chain was defined by its CDR3 amino acid sequence together with its V-gene family, and reads lacking a unique V-gene family were excluded. To address suspected cross-contamination and a sequencing artifact, a later analysis removed several hundred highly shared, low-generation-probability nucleotide sequences. A later analysis calculated a clonal expansion index for each public chain from normalized within-repertoire ranks of inferred template counts. A later analysis computed generation probabilities with a VDJ recombination model fitted to out-of-frame rearrangements, and checked the results against IGoR. Hypergeometric tests were used in a later analysis to score TCR-TCR, TCR-HLA and TCR-CMV co-occurrence, with a repertoire-size bias correction applied to the TCR pairs. To estimate false discovery rates, a later analysis permuted the HLA or CMV assignments 20 times. In a later analysis, co-occurring TCRs were grouped with DBSCAN, and TCRdist sequence similarity was added when clustering was performed within HLA-allele-positive subsets. Co-occurrence clustering excluded repertoires with fewer than 30,000 or more than 120,000 public chains, plus five with anomalous nucleotide sharing. Here the immuneACCESS table is served through TCRdb, limited to in-frame sequences with V and J called. Missing clones are a known gap in these copies; in checked studies unresolved V genes cover under half, and the rest lacks a known reason. V and J calls plus clone size are reproduced from that table; the DNA served to infer D and trimming. This sample has approximately 220,000 clones in its table, and about 80% of those were observed once. The ten largest clonotypes hold around 6% of the sample.

This clonotype originated in a middle-aged man in good health and CMV-seropositive. Sample: PBMCs. The chain is assembled from TRBV29-1 and TRBJ1-2, with 7 bases in between that match TRBD1. The nucleotides are TGCAGCGGCGGGACAGCCGGACGAGGCTACACCTTC. Its product reads: CSGGTAGRGYTF.